This T cell receptor (beta chain) appears in the sequencing data of a study of blood T cell repertoires in COVID-19. Study as a whole: Acute-phase and convalescent COVID-19 samples originated in the United States, Italy and Spain. PBMCs, B-cell-depleted T cells, or T cells provided the cDNA or gDNA that made up the material.

Methods used by the authors: The authors estimated nucleated cell counts from reference gene primer amplification. Generated by immunoSEQ multiplex PCR, the TCRdb table keeps only in-frame clones and is missing some. V, J and clone size reflect that table, while D and trimming were determined from the DNA. The profile shows under 95,000 clones, over 80% of them singletons. A single count supports this clone. Germline CDR1 is SGHDN and CDR2 is FVKESK. The CDR3 spans 13 residues. V shed 4 bases and J 4 bases; nucleotides not matched to a gene: 2. This rearrangement joins TRBV14 to TRBJ1-1; 8 nucleotides align to TRBD1. The sample consisted of peripheral blood. The receptor's source is a woman aged 70 to 79 with acute or convalescent COVID-19. The CDR3 is CASSLGQGTEAFF. Written as DNA, the CDR3 is TGTGCCAGCAGCCTAGGACAGGGCACTGAAGCTTTCTTT.